One sample yielded the 27 T cell receptor beta chains listed below, sequenced in a study of blood T cell repertoires in COVID-19. Repertoires were generated with immunoSEQ multiplex PCR, while TCRdb's copy carries only in-frame clones and drops some. The sample has about 110,000 clones, around 84% seen once; the top ten hold about 13%. The sequenced sample consisted of peripheral blood. The source of these receptors is a human donor in a cohort sampled during active COVID-19.

This chain links TRBV10-3 with TRBJ2-3; D is possibly TRBD2 (5 bases). CDR1 is ENHRY, CDR2 SYGVKD, per germline. The CDR3 consists of 14 residues. The V and J ends lost 9 bases and 5 bases respectively, with 18 bases between them. CDR3 in amino acids: CAIRTPSSGDTQYF. In nucleotides, the CDR3 is TGTGCCATTAGGACTCCTTCCAGCGGAGATACGCAGTATTTT.

V and J are TRBV11-3 and TRBJ2-1; TRBD1 matches at 10 bases. From germline, CDR1 is SGHNT and CDR2 YENEEA. The CDR3 extends over 16 amino acids. With 4 bases clipped from V and 10 bases from J, the junction kept 13 bases outside the gene matches. The CDR3 DNA sequence: TGTGCCAGCAGCTCAAGTGGGGGGACAGGGGCGAGAGAGCAGTTCTTC. This encodes CASSSSGGTGAREQFF.

The rearrangement links TRBV6-5 to TRBJ1-2; 7 nucleotides match TRBD1. CDR1 and CDR2 from the germline V gene are MNHEY and SVGAGI. After removal of 6 bases from V and 5 bases from J, the junction contained 6 bases not matched to a gene. The length of the CDR3 is 13 residues. CDR3 region: CASSKDRSYGYTF. CDR3 nucleotides: TGTGCCAGCAGCAAGGACAGGTCATATGGCTACACCTTC.

The chain is built from TRBV7-9 and TRBJ1-5; 8 nucleotides match TRBD1. This CDR3 contains 15 residues. J lost 3 bases, V lost 4 bases, and 5 bases had no gene match. Germline V gene data show CDR1 as SEHNR and CDR2 as FQNEAQ (reference sequence). DNA of the CDR3: TGTGCCAGCAGCTCCAACAGGGGGTCCAATCAGCCCCAGCATTTT. Translating it yields CASSSNRGSNQPQHF.

The rearrangement links TRBV5-1 to TRBJ1-1; D possibly corresponds to TRBD1 (5 bases). This CDR3 is 13 amino acids long. Germline values: CDR1 SGHRS, CDR2 YFSETQ. V was trimmed by 0 bases and J by 3 bases, leaving 6 bases between them. The CDR3 loop reads CASSLVGDTEAFF. The CDR3 region has the DNA TGCGCCAGCAGCTTGGTAGGGGACACTGAAGCTTTCTTT.

The chain links TRBV24-1 to TRBJ2-2; TRBD1 matches at 12 bases. Germline V gene lookup returns CDR1 KGHDR and CDR2 SFDVKD. V was pared by 2 bases and J by 6 bases, with 6 bases of the junction left unmatched. This CDR3 region has 17 residues. The CDR3 loop reads CATSDSPGTGGPGELFF. The CDR3 DNA is TGTGCCACCAGTGATTCGCCGGGGACAGGGGGCCCCGGGGAGCTGTTTTTT.

This clone was counted a single time. The chain carries TRBV12-3 or TRBV12-4 and TRBJ2-7; D unresolved. The V end was cut by 1 base, the J end by 0 bases, with 4 bases between. The CDR3 spans 13 residues. The CDR3 region has the DNA TGTGCCAGCAGTTTAGACATCTCCTACGAGCAGTACTTC. Protein: CASSLDISYEQYF.

The CDR3 DNA is TGTGCCAGCAGAACACAGGACAGAAACTATGGCTACACCTTC. This codes for CASRTQDRNYGYTF. V gene TRBV6-5 combines with J gene TRBJ1-2; tentative D call: TRBD1 (6 bases). This CDR3 region has 14 residues. The germline V gene encodes CDR1 MNHEY and CDR2 SVGAGI. Trimming took off 6 bases at V and 2 bases at J, with 13 bases between the two ends.

The genes are TRBV6-5 and TRBJ1-2; no reliable D call. Germline CDR1 is MNHEY and CDR2 is SVGAGI. The CDR3 spans 15 residues. The V and J ends lost 5 bases and 5 bases respectively, with 18 bases between them. Here the CDR3 reads CASSPTGGPEYGYTF. The CDR3 DNA reads as TGTGCCAGCAGTCCTACTGGTGGGCCAGAATATGGCTACACCTTC.

The chain has TRBV5-1 and TRBJ1-2, with D possibly matching TRBD1 (6 bases). The ends were cut back, 3 bases at V and 4 bases at J, with 10 bases in the middle. The CDR3 is 13 residues long. The germline CDR1 and CDR2 sequences are SGHRS and YFSETQ. In nucleotides, the CDR3 is TGCGCCAGCAGCTATGACAGGTCCTATGGCTACACCTTC. Protein product: CASSYDRSYGYTF.

This chain connects TRBV11-2 to TRBJ1-6, with TRBD1 as a possible D gene (5 bases). CDR1 SGHAT and CDR2 FQNNGV come from the germline V gene. Trimming removed 5 bases at V and 10 bases at J, with 15 bases between. The CDR3 is 14 amino acids. Here the CDR3 reads CASSPTGSRSPLHF. CDR3 nucleotides: TGTGCCAGCAGCCCTACAGGCTCCCGGTCACCCCTCCACTTT.

The chain carries TRBV10-3 and TRBJ1-2; D gene uncertain. This CDR3 is 15 amino acids long. Germline V CDR1 and CDR2: ENHRY, SYGVKD. The V gene lost 0 bases and the J gene lost 5 bases, with 13 bases spanning the gap. The CDR3 DNA sequence: TGTGCCATCAGTGAGTCTAGAGACAAGAAATATGGCTACACCTTC. Amino acids: CAISESRDKKYGYTF.

The V and J genes are TRBV5-1 and TRBJ2-5; 11 nucleotides match TRBD2. CDR1 and CDR2 from the germline V gene are SGHRS and YFSETQ. This CDR3 is built from 16 residues. V shed 3 bases and J 2 bases; nucleotides not matched to a gene: 6. CDR3 nucleotide sequence: TGCGCCAGCAGCTCCCATTTAGCGGGGGGGCAAGAGACCCAGTACTTC. It encodes CASSSHLAGGQETQYF. The whole variable domain, remainder taken from reference TRBV5-1 and TRBJ2-5, is KAGVTQTPRYLIKTRGQQVTLSCSPISGHRSVSWYQQTPGQGLQFLFEYFSETQRNKGNFPGRFSGRQFSNSRSEMNVSTLELGDSALYLCASSSHLAGGQETQYFGPGTRLLVL.

The rearrangement links TRBV11-3 to TRBJ2-1, with D perhaps matching TRBD2 (6 bases). This CDR3 is built from 15 residues. The V and J ends lost 4 bases and 6 bases respectively, with 16 bases between them. Germline values: CDR1 SGHNT, CDR2 YENEEA. DNA for the CDR3: TGTGCCAGCAGCTCCCTAAATCGGGGGATCAATGAGCAGTTCTTC. It codes for CASSSLNRGINEQFF. Full variable domain (outside the CDR3, taken from reference TRBV11-3 and TRBJ2-1): EAGVVQSPRYKIIEKKQPVAFWCNPISGHNTLYWYLQNLGQGPELLIRYENEEAVDDSQLPKDRFSAERLKGVDSTLKIQPAELGDSAVYLCASSSLNRGINEQFFGPGTRLTVL.

The chain joins TRBV28 to TRBJ2-3; 7 bases are a match to TRBD2. CDR1 and CDR2 from the germline V gene are MDHEN and SYDVKM. CDR3 length equals 14 residues. V was pared by 7 bases and J by 2 bases, with 6 bases of the junction left unmatched. The CDR3 bases are TGTGCCAGCACCCCCAGCGGGACCACAGATACGCAGTATTTT. It yields the protein CASTPSGTTDTQYF. Combining the CDR3 with reference TRBV28 and TRBJ2-3 gives the whole variable domain DVKVTQSSRYLVKRTGEKVFLECVQDMDHENMFWYRQDPGLGLRLIYFSYDVKMKEKGDIPEGYSVSREKKERFSLILESASTNQTSMYLCASTPSGTTDTQYFGPGTRLTVL.

This chain links TRBV5-1 with TRBJ1-6, with no clear D. The V gene's germline CDR1 is SGHRS and CDR2 YFSETQ. The V end lost 4 bases, the J end lost 0 bases, and 8 bases lay between the germline ends. The CDR3 length is 15 residues. CDR3 DNA sequence: TGCGCCAGCAGCCCCCTCGGCTCCTATAATTCACCCCTCCACTTT. It codes for CASSPLGSYNSPLHF.

This clone showed up just once. This chain joins TRBV4-2 and TRBJ2-3; maybe TRBD1 (6 bases). Deletions cut 0 bases from V and 1 base from J, with 8 bases between. Germline values: CDR1 LGHNA, CDR2 YNFKEQ. The CDR3 sequence is 15 residues long. The CDR3, as DNA: TGTGCCAGCAGCCAAGACAGGGGAGGCACAGATACGCAGTATTTT. Encoded protein: CASSQDRGGTDTQYF.

The chain is built from TRBV3-1 (or the pseudogene TRBV3-2) and TRBJ2-5; TRBD1 might be the D (6 bases). CDR1 and CDR2 (germline): LGHDT, YNNKEL (reference sequence). The CDR3 totals 17 residues. Trimming cost V 4 bases and J 5 bases, with 23 bases left between them. The CDR3 region is CASSLHRVWGTGETQYF. The CDR3, as DNA: TGTGCCAGCAGCCTGCACAGGGTCTGGGGTACGGGGGAGACCCAGTACTTC.

The sample holds a few counts of this clone. The V gene is TRBV19, the J gene TRBJ1-2; D not certain. Trimming removed 2 bases from V and 7 bases from J, with 17 bases in between. The V gene's germline CDR1 is LNHDA and CDR2 SQIVND (reference sequence). This CDR3 has 15 amino acids. CDR3 in DNA: TGTGCCAGTAGTATACGGAGTCGGGAATCGGGTGGCTACACCTTC. This gives the protein CASSIRSRESGGYTF.

V is TRBV7-6 and J is TRBJ1-3; 9 bases match TRBD1. With 5 bases clipped from V and 2 bases from J, the junction kept 4 bases outside the gene matches. This CDR3 has 15 amino acids. Germline CDR1 is SGHVS and CDR2 is FNYEAQ. As DNA, the CDR3 is TGTGCCAGCAGCATCGGACAGGGGCCTGGAAACACCATATATTTT. Translating it yields CASSIGQGPGNTIYF.

This sequence joins TRBV5-4 and TRBJ2-2; D perhaps matches TRBD2 (6 bases). The CDR3 spans 14 residues. Germline V lookup: CDR1 SGHNT, CDR2 YYREEE (reference sequence). V was pared by 0 bases and J by 4 bases, with 7 bases between. The CDR3 sequence is CASSLEAGTGELFF. The CDR3 bases are TGTGCCAGCAGCTTGGAAGCGGGCACCGGGGAGCTGTTTTTT.

The J gene is TRBJ2-7, the V gene TRBV28, with TRBD2 identical over 8 bases. V shed 10 bases and J 3 bases; nucleotides not matched to a gene: 8. Germline loops: CDR1 MDHEN, CDR2 SYDVKM. The CDR3 covers 13 residues. The CDR3 DNA reads TGTGCCACCAGGGCGGGAGGTCTCTACGAGCAGTACTTC. Protein sequence: CATRAGGLYEQYF.

The chain uses TRBV7-9 and TRBJ1-3; D unresolved. V shed 4 bases and J shed 7 bases, with 14 bases lying between them. This CDR3 is built from 14 residues. Looked up from germline, CDR1 is SEHNR and CDR2 is FQNEAQ (reference sequence). The CDR3: CASSSPTRVNTIYF. In nucleotides, the CDR3 is TGTGCCAGCAGCTCTCCTACCCGGGTTAACACCATATATTTT.

The V gene is TRBV12-5, the J gene TRBJ1-4; D not resolved. Looked up from germline, CDR1 is LGHNT and CDR2 is FRNRAP. The length of the CDR3 is 13 residues. Trimming shortened V by 6 bases and J by 2 bases, and 7 bases separated the two germline ends. The CDR3 bases are TGTGCTAGTGGGGGGAGGACTAATGAAAAACTGTTTTTT. It is translated as CASGGRTNEKLFF.

The V and J genes are TRBV18 and TRBJ1-5, with 10 bases lining up with TRBD1. The V segment lost 3 bases and the J segment 2 bases; nucleotides outside the gene matches: 1. The CDR3 length is 15 residues. The germline V gene encodes CDR1 KGHSH and CDR2 LQKENI. CDR3 nucleotide sequence: TGTGCCAGCTCACCGACAGGGGGCGGCAATCAGCCCCAGCATTTT. Its translation is CASSPTGGGNQPQHF.

The V gene is TRBV5-1, the J gene TRBJ2-5; D call uncertain. This CDR3 is 12 amino acids long. V lost 0 bases and J lost 5, with 5 bases in between. Germline CDR1 reads SGHRS; CDR2 reads YFSETQ. CDR3 protein: CASSLDGETQYF. CDR3 nucleotide sequence: TGCGCCAGCAGCTTGGACGGGGAGACCCAGTACTTC.

The V gene is TRBV3-1 (or the pseudogene TRBV3-2), the J gene TRBJ1-6; D gene unclear. From germline, CDR1 is LGHDT and CDR2 YNNKEL (reference sequence). V lost 1 base, J lost 8 bases, and 12 bases lay in between. The CDR3 contains 15 residues. The DNA of the CDR3 is TGTGCCAGCAGCCAAGGCCCAGGTCCTGATTCACCCCTCCACTTT. Protein: CASSQGPGPDSPLHF.